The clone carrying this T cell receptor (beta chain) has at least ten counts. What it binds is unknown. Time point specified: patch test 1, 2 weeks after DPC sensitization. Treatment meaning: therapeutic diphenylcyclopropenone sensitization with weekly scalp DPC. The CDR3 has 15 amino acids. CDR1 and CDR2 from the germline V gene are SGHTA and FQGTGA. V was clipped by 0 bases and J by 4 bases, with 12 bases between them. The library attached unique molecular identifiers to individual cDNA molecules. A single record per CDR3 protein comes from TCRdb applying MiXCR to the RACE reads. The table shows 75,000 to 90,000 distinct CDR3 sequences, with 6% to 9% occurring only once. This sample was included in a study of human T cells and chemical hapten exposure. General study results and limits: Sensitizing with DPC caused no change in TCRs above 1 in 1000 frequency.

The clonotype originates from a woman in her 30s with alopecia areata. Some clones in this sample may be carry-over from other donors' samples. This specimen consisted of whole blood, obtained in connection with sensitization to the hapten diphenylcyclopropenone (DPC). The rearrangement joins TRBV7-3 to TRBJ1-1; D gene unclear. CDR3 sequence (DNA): TGTGCCAGCAGCTTAACGGGGTTTTGGGTCACTGAAGCTTTCTTT. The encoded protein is CASSLTGFWVTEAFF.